One sample yielded the 30 T cell receptor beta chains listed below, sequenced in a study of Graves' ophthalmopathy and Graves' hyperthyroidism (dated by TCRdb to the late 2010s). These reads were obtained on an Illumina HiSeq 2000. TCR beta CDR3 regions were amplified from RNA transcripts for repertoire sequencing. The first round of RT-PCR was done with HTBI primers and the Qiagen OneStep RT-PCR kit, and was followed by a second round of multiplex PCR, then size selection and purification. TCRdb redid the processing of the public reads, applying fastp at Q25 and MiXCR, and retained in-frame beta chains. Duplicate CDR3 protein sequences are folded into a single record with the most common DNA and genes. The sample profile shows hundreds of thousands of distinct CDR3 sequences; 22% of them were found once. Of the sample, approximately 6.5% falls within the top ten clones. Sequencing was carried out using peripheral blood. The receptors come from a woman aged 18-30 years with stable Graves' hyperthyroidism. Some clones in this sample may be carry-over from other donors' samples. Donor details come from another sample of the same person, matched by shared clones.

This rearrangement joins TRBV29-1 to TRBJ2-7; 11 nucleotides align to TRBD1. Germline V gene data show CDR1 as SQVTM and CDR2 as ANQGSEA. The junction had 4 bases not matched to a gene; V was cut back by 0 bases and J by 0 bases. This CDR3 is built from 16 residues. The CDR3 sequence is CSVEDGGTGGSYEQYF. The CDR3 bases are TGCAGCGTTGAAGATGGTGGGACAGGGGGCTCCTACGAGCAGTACTTC.

In this sample, this clonotype turned up many times. CDR3 bases: TGTGCCAGCAACACTCCGACAGGGGACGCCGGGGGCTACACCTTC. Its protein product is CASNTPTGDAGGYTF. This chain joins TRBV12-3 or TRBV12-4 and TRBJ1-2; 8 bases are shared with TRBD1. V gave up 7 bases and J gave up 8 bases; unmatched junction bases: 15. The CDR3 extends over 15 amino acids.

The rearrangement links TRBV30 to TRBJ2-7; D unclear. There are 13 residues in the CDR3. Germline CDR1 is GTSNPN and CDR2 is SVGIG (reference sequence). V was trimmed by 6 bases and J by 3 bases, leaving 15 bases between them. The chain's CDR3 is CACDGQPGYEQYF. CDR3 in DNA: TGTGCCTGCGACGGGCAACCGGGCTACGAGCAGTACTTC.

The J gene is TRBJ2-7, the V gene TRBV28; D gene ambiguous. The length of the CDR3 is 14 residues. V shed 8 bases and J shed 2 bases, with 16 bases lying between them. Germline CDR1 MDHEN, CDR2 SYDVKM. The CDR3 nucleotides are TGTGCCAGCCGTGAACGTAACCCCGCCTACGAGCAGTACTTC. Translating it yields CASRERNPAYEQYF.

Ten or more counts support this clonotype. The V call is TRBV6-5, the J call TRBJ1-2, with unresolved D. Trimming stripped 0 bases from V and 6 bases from J, with 8 bases between. CDR3 length: 13 residues. CDR1 MNHEY and CDR2 SVGAGI come from the germline V gene. The CDR3 DNA sequence: TGTGCCAGCAGTTACTCGATTATTCATGGCTACACCTTC. It translates to CASSYSIIHGYTF.

The chain couples TRBV20-1 to TRBJ1-1; 11 bases align to TRBD1. J lost 3 bases, V lost 1 base, and 4 bases had no gene match. Germline V lookup: CDR1 DFQATT, CDR2 SNEGSKA (reference sequence). The CDR3 runs 15 residues. Written as DNA, the CDR3 is TGCAGTGCTAGAGCTGAGGGACAGGGGGACACTGAAGCTTTCTTT. Translated, it gives CSARAEGQGDTEAFF.

Ten or more counts support this clonotype. CDR3: CAWSWRAKNTGELFF. In DNA, the CDR3 is TGTGCCTGGAGTTGGAGGGCTAAGAACACCGGGGAGCTGTTTTTT. The chain employs TRBV30 and TRBJ2-2, with a possible D match to TRBD2 (6 bases). V was pared by 2 bases and J by 1 base, with 11 bases between. The CDR3 runs 15 residues. Germline V CDR1 and CDR2: GTSNPN, SVGIG (reference sequence).

This clonotype was seen a few times. This chain joins TRBV2 and TRBJ2-7, with D unresolved. V gave up 9 bases and J gave up 4 bases, with 13 bases separating them. The CDR3 length is 12 residues. Per germline, CDR1 SNHLY and CDR2 FYNNEI. This CDR3 is CASTPVNYEQYF. CDR3 bases: TGTGCCAGTACTCCCGTAAATTACGAGCAGTACTTC.

This clonotype has at least ten counts. V is TRBV5-6 and J is TRBJ1-2, with D tentatively TRBD1 (5 bases). V lost 4 bases and J lost 6, with 10 bases in between. There are 12 residues in the CDR3. Germline-derived CDR1 and CDR2 are SGHDT and YYEEEE. The CDR3 is CASSPAGDGYTF. Written as DNA, the CDR3 is TGTGCCAGCAGCCCAGCGGGGGATGGCTACACCTTC.

This clonotype has at least ten counts. The rearrangement links TRBV2 to TRBJ1-5; D ambiguous. Germline V gives CDR1 SNHLY, CDR2 FYNNEI. Trimming removed 5 bases from V and 1 base from J, with 12 bases in between. The CDR3 has 15 amino acids. CDR3: CASSFEGRSNQPQHF. DNA for the CDR3: TGTGCCAGCAGTTTTGAGGGAAGGAGCAATCAGCCCCAGCATTTT.

As regards this clonotype: This may come from a read error, since a much larger clone is one base off. The chain combines TRBV30 with TRBJ1-1; no clear D. The CDR3 sequence is 12 residues long. In germline, CDR1 is GTSNPN, CDR2 SVGIG (reference sequence). In DNA form, the CDR3 reads TGTGCCTGGAGTGTACGGTACGTTGAAGCTTGCTTT. The encoded protein is CAWSVRYVEACF.

This clonotype was recorded at least ten times. The genes are TRBV11-2 and TRBJ1-5; D gene uncertain. Trimming took 1 base from V and 2 from J, leaving 15 bases between them. Germline loops: CDR1 SGHAT, CDR2 FQNNGV. The CDR3 covers 17 residues. CDR3 bases: TGTGCCAGCAGCTTAGGACGGCTCCCGCGGGGCAATCAGCCCCAGCATTTT. Amino acids: CASSLGRLPRGNQPQHF.

There are a few counts of this clonotype. This chain uses TRBV28 with TRBJ1-2, with 12 positions matching TRBD1. Losses at the gene ends were 5 bases for V and 5 bases for J; bases not matched to a gene: 12. The CDR3 totals 17 residues. Germline CDR1 reads MDHEN; CDR2 reads SYDVKM. CDR3 coding DNA: TGTGCCAGCAGTCCCGGGACAGGGGGCTCAAGGCGGTATGGCTACACCTTC. It yields the protein CASSPGTGGSRRYGYTF.

The rearrangement links TRBV4-2 to TRBJ1-5; TRBD1 might be the D (5 bases). In germline, CDR1 is LGHNA, CDR2 YNFKEQ. CDR3 length: 14 residues. Trimming pared 0 bases from V and 7 bases from J, leaving 10 bases between. The CDR3 sequence: CASSQEGRDQPQHF. In DNA, the CDR3 is TGTGCCAGCAGCCAAGAAGGCAGGGACCAGCCCCAGCATTTT.

This clonotype was picked up many times. V is TRBV6-1 and J is TRBJ2-7; the D gene is possibly TRBD1 (6 bases). V lost 1 base, J lost 5 bases, and 9 bases lay in between. CDR3 length equals 13 residues. CDR1 MNHNS and CDR2 SASEGT come from the germline V gene. CDR3 region: CASSEDRVHEQYF. The CDR3 DNA reads TGTGCCAGCAGTGAAGACAGGGTACACGAGCAGTACTTC.

This clonotype was recorded at least ten times. The chain links TRBV28 to TRBJ2-5, with TRBD2 identical over 12 bases. The junction had 7 bases not matched to a gene; V was cut back by 3 bases and J by 2 bases. The CDR3 totals 17 residues. Germline V lookup: CDR1 MDHEN, CDR2 SYDVKM. CDR3 nucleotide sequence: TGTGCCAGCAGTTTGGGGTTACTAGCGGGGGGACAAGAGACCCAGTACTTC. It yields the protein CASSLGLLAGGQETQYF.

V gene TRBV6-1 combines with J gene TRBJ2-7, with a possible D match to TRBD1 (6 bases). Germline V lookup: CDR1 MNHNS, CDR2 SASEGT. The CDR3 spans 11 residues. V lost 8 bases, J lost 6 bases, and 11 bases lay in between. CDR3 residues: CASHSGVEQYF. In DNA form, the CDR3 reads TGTGCCAGCCATTCAGGGGTCGAGCAGTACTTC.

A single count supports this clonotype. The chain employs TRBV12-3 or TRBV12-4 and TRBJ1-1; TRBD1 is a possible D gene (6 bases). There are 14 residues in the CDR3. Trimming cost V 5 bases and J 3 bases, with 13 bases left between them. The CDR3 reads CASSLGTPDTEAFF. The CDR3 coding sequence is TGTGCCAGCAGTCTCGGGACACCTGACACTGAAGCTTTCTTT.

There are a few counts of this clonotype. The chain joins TRBV12-5 to TRBJ2-2; D unclear. The germline gives CDR1 LGHNT, CDR2 FRNRAP. Trimming took off 3 bases at V and 8 bases at J, with 7 bases between the two ends. The CDR3 spans 12 residues. The CDR3 here is CASGFPGGELFF. The CDR3 DNA reads as TGTGCTAGTGGTTTCCCAGGAGGGGAGCTGTTTTTT.

This clonotype was picked up many times. This chain links TRBV20-1 with TRBJ1-1, with D perhaps TRBD1 (5 bases). Germline lookup yields CDR1 DFQATT and CDR2 SNEGSKA (reference sequence). V was cut by 6 bases and J by 4 bases, with 21 bases left in between. This CDR3 spans 15 amino acids. The CDR3 DNA reads as TGCAGTGCCCTTAACCCGCAGGGATCGCCCACTGAAGCTTTCTTT. Its protein product is CSALNPQGSPTEAFF.

This clonotype has a count of ten or more. The gene calls are TRBV28 and TRBJ1-5; weak D call: TRBD1 (5 bases). Trimming removed 2 bases from V and 3 bases from J, with 11 bases in between. The CDR3 runs to 15 residues. Looked up from germline, CDR1 is MDHEN and CDR2 is SYDVKM. DNA of the CDR3: TGTGCCAGCAGTTTAACTGACAGCCCCAATCAGCCCCAGCATTTT. It translates to CASSLTDSPNQPQHF.

This clonotype has more than one count but fewer than ten. The genes are TRBV5-1 and TRBJ1-1; unclear D gene. This CDR3 contains 13 residues. The ends were cut back, 6 bases at V and 0 bases at J, with 9 bases in the middle. CDR1 is SGHRS, CDR2 YFSETQ, per germline. The CDR3 reads CASKPRVNTEAFF. CDR3 bases: TGCGCCAGCAAACCAAGGGTGAACACTGAAGCTTTCTTT.

This clonotype was seen a handful of times. The rearrangement joins TRBV6-5 to TRBJ2-2; 14 bases line up with TRBD2. Germline CDR1 and CDR2: MNHEY and SVGAGI. V gave up 2 bases and J gave up 1 base; unmatched junction bases: 0. The CDR3 length is 17 residues. This CDR3 reads CASSYGTSGGNTGELFF. The CDR3 DNA reads as TGTGCCAGCAGTTACGGGACTAGCGGGGGGAACACCGGGGAGCTGTTTTTT.

This clonotype was detected only a few times. As the CDR3 is not closed by the conserved phenylalanine or tryptophan, this likely results from a read error. The gene calls are TRBV12-3 or TRBV12-4 and TRBJ1-5; 11 positions agree with TRBD1. Losses at the gene ends were 3 bases for V and 7 bases for J; bases not matched to a gene: 5. The CDR3 is 15 residues long. The CDR3 loop reads CASSFAGQGGQPQHV. CDR3 bases: TGTGCCAGCAGTTTTGCGGGACAGGGGGGACAGCCCCAGCATGTT.

This clonotype occurred many times. CDR3: CASSARVISSYEQYF. The CDR3 bases are TGTGCCAGCAGCGCAAGGGTAATCAGCTCCTACGAGCAGTACTTC. The V gene is TRBV2, the J gene TRBJ2-7, with unresolved D. The germline CDR1 and CDR2 sequences are SNHLY and FYNNEI. The CDR3 loop spans 15 amino acids. V lost 6 bases to trimming and J lost 0 bases, with 15 bases between them.

The sample holds many counts of this clonotype. The chain employs TRBV12-3 or TRBV12-4 and TRBJ1-1, with D unclear. The CDR3 has 13 residues. V lost 5 bases to trimming and J lost 6 bases, with 13 bases between them. This chain's CDR3 is CASSLLYGAEAFF. CDR3 in DNA: TGTGCCAGCAGTCTTCTTTACGGGGCTGAAGCTTTCTTT.

This clonotype has only a few counts. This chain links TRBV28 with TRBJ2-7, with 13 bases aligning to TRBD2. CDR1 is MDHEN, CDR2 SYDVKM, per germline. The ends lost 4 bases at V and 7 bases at J; junction bases unmatched: 22. The CDR3 sequence is 20 residues long. CDR3 residues: CASSSSGTSGIRSGWREQYF. The DNA of the CDR3 is TGTGCCAGCAGTTCATCCGGGACTAGCGGGATTCGCTCTGGCTGGAGGGAGCAGTACTTC.

This clonotype has a count of ten or more. The rearrangement joins TRBV20-1 to TRBJ1-2; the D is unclear. There are 12 residues in the CDR3. Per germline, CDR1 DFQATT and CDR2 SNEGSKA (reference sequence). The CDR3 here is CRAGPDNYGYTF. In nucleotides, the CDR3 is TGCAGGGCGGGCCCCGATAACTATGGCTACACCTTC.

Remarks on this clonotype: This clone may be a read error of a much larger clone one base away. This sequence joins TRBV5-5 and TRBJ2-2; tentatively, D is TRBD1 (5 bases). V was pared by 3 bases and J by 7 bases, with 13 bases between. The CDR3 is made up of 14 amino acids. Germline lookup yields CDR1 SGHKS and CDR2 YYEKEE (reference sequence). The CDR3 bases are TGTGCCAGCAGCTCCGGACAACTCATCGGGGAGCTGTTTTTT. Amino acids: CASSSGQLIGELFF.

Many counts were recorded for this clonotype. J is TRBJ2-7 and V is TRBV11-2; 15 nucleotides agree with TRBD2. The CDR3 length is 16 residues. CDR1 and CDR2 (germline): SGHAT, FQNNGV. The V gene end was trimmed by 1 base and the J gene end by 4 bases; junction bases not matched to a gene: 2. The CDR3 protein is CASSLGGLAGGYEQYF. The CDR3 region has the DNA TGTGCCAGCAGCTTAGGAGGACTAGCGGGAGGGTACGAGCAGTACTTC.